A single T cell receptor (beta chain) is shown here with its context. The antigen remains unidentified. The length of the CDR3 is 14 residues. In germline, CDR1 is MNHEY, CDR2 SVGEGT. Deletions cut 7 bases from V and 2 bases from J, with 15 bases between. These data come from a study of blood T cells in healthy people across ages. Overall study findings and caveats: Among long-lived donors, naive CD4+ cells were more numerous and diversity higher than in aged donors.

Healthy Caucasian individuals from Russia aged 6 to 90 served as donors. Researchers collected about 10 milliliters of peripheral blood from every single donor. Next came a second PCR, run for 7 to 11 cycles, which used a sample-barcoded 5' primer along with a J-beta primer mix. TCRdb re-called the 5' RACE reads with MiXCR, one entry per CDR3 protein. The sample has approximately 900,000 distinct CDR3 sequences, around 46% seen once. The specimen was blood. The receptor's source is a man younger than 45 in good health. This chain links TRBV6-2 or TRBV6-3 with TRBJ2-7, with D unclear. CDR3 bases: TGTGCCAGCACCAACGAGGACGGAGCCTACGAGCAGTACTTC. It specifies CASTNEDGAYEQYF.